The 26 T cell receptor beta chains presented below share a single source sample, sequenced in a study of T cells in Graves' hyperthyroidism and ophthalmopathy. TCR beta CDR3 regions were amplified from RNA. The HTBI set primed first-round TCR CDR3 RT-PCR. In TCRdb, the multiplex PCR reads were re-called with MiXCR into one record per CDR3 protein. The profile shows a few hundred thousand distinct CDR3 sequences, roughly 46% of them singletons. The sample taken for sequencing was peripheral blood or thyroid tissue (not recorded which). These receptors were taken from a woman under 30 with Graves' hyperthyroidism.

The gene calls are TRBV2 and TRBJ1-6; D is unresolved. The V gene's germline CDR1 is SNHLY and CDR2 FYNNEI. CDR3 size: 15 residues. V was pared by 4 bases and J by 0 bases, with 7 bases between. The CDR3 DNA sequence: TGTGCCAGCAGTGGAGTTAGCTCCTATAATTCACCCCTCCACTTT. Its translation is CASSGVSSYNSPLHF.

This rearrangement joins TRBV2 to TRBJ1-5; unclear D gene. V lost 3 bases to trimming and J lost 14 bases, with 17 bases between them. The CDR3 totals 13 residues. CDR1 and CDR2 (germline): SNHLY, FYNNEI. In DNA form, the CDR3 reads TGTGCCAGCAGTGACGGGAGTTATCAGGATGAGCATTTT. It codes for CASSDGSYQDEHF.

This clonotype was picked up many times. V and J are TRBV20-1 and TRBJ1-1, with TRBD1 matching 10 bases. This CDR3 has 14 residues. Losses at the gene ends were 6 bases for V and 4 bases for J; bases not matched to a gene: 8. Germline V lookup: CDR1 DFQATT, CDR2 SNEGSKA (reference sequence). The CDR3 spells CSAKTGGSGTEAFF. CDR3 DNA: TGCAGTGCCAAGACAGGGGGCAGCGGCACTGAAGCTTTCTTT.

This clonotype was observed a single time. One end of the junction does not line up with germline, which may come from a read error. The rearrangement uses TRBV19 and TRBJ2-1; 9 nucleotides line up with TRBD1. The CDR3 has 15 residues. Germline V gene sequence: CDR1 LNHDA, CDR2 SQIVND (reference sequence). This CDR3 is CASKTQGAGYNGQFF. The CDR3 DNA reads as TGTGCCAGTAAAACACAGGGGGCTGGTTACAATGGGCAGTTCTTC.

This clonotype was recorded only once. The rearrangement joins TRBV6-2 or TRBV6-3 to TRBJ2-6; D is undetermined. CDR3 length equals 17 residues. Germline loops: CDR1 MNHEY, CDR2 SVGEGT. The ends were cut back, 9 bases at V and 4 bases at J, with 22 bases in the middle. As DNA, the CDR3 is TGTGCCAGTTCTGGTAGGAGTCCGAACACCGGGGCCAACGTCCTGACTTTC. Amino acid sequence: CASSGRSPNTGANVLTF.

This clonotype was picked up many times. V usage is TRBV25-1 and J usage is TRBJ1-3; D perhaps matches TRBD1 (5 bases). The CDR3 spans 16 residues. CDR1 is MGHDK and CDR2 is SYGVNS in the germline V gene. Trimming took 4 bases from V and 0 from J, leaving 13 bases between them. CDR3 in DNA: TGTGCCAGCAGTGGGGGACTCCGTTTCTCTGGAAACACCATATATTTT. Translating it yields CASSGGLRFSGNTIYF.

A few counts support this clonotype. The chain carries TRBV4-1 and TRBJ1-5; the D is unclear. V was pared by 2 bases and J by 1 base, with 18 bases between. Germline V CDR1 and CDR2: MGHRA, YSYEKL. This CDR3 region has 18 residues. The CDR3 here is CASSQSSGPFGSNQPQHF. As DNA, the CDR3 is TGCGCCAGCAGCCAATCTTCAGGTCCCTTCGGGAGCAATCAGCCCCAGCATTTT.

The rearrangement uses TRBV29-1 and TRBJ1-2; 7 positions agree with TRBD1. Germline-derived CDR1 and CDR2 are SQVTM and ANQGSEA. Unmatched junction bases numbered 6, after V lost 3 bases and J lost 5 bases. This CDR3 region has 13 residues. The CDR3 reads CSVEGTAQYGYTF. In nucleotides, the CDR3 is TGCAGCGTTGAGGGGACAGCGCAATATGGCTACACCTTC.

There are many counts of this clonotype. The genes are TRBV7-9 and TRBJ1-1; no clear D. CDR1 and CDR2 (germline): SEHNR, FQNEAQ (reference sequence). Trimming took 3 bases from V and 1 from J, leaving 9 bases between them. The CDR3 runs 14 residues. CDR3 DNA sequence: TGTGCCAGCAGCTTGCTGACACAGAACACTGAAGCTTTCTTT. The encoded protein is CASSLLTQNTEAFF.

This clonotype was found many times. CDR3 in DNA: TGTGCCAGCAGCTTCTCTAGCGGGAGGGCCTTGATTGGGGAGACCCAGTACTTC. Its protein product is CASSFSSGRALIGETQYF. This rearrangement joins TRBV13 to TRBJ2-5; 12 positions match TRBD2. This CDR3 is 18 amino acids long. The V gene's germline CDR1 is PRHDT and CDR2 FYEKMQ (reference sequence). With V trimmed by 3 bases and J by 5 bases, 13 bases remained unmatched.

This clonotype came up many times. The J gene is TRBJ2-5, the V gene TRBV7-8; TRBD2 aligns across 7 bases. Trimming cost V 3 bases and J 5 bases; bases outside gene matches: 3. The germline gives CDR1 SGHVS, CDR2 FQNEAQ. The CDR3 totals 13 residues. The DNA of the CDR3 is TGTGCCAGCAGCTTGGGAGGGGACGAGACCCAGTACTTC. This codes for CASSLGGDETQYF.

This chain joins TRBV11-1 and TRBJ1-2; tentative D call: TRBD1 (6 bases). Germline CDR1 SGHAT, CDR2 FQDESV (reference sequence). The ends were cut back, 5 bases at V and 5 bases at J, with 15 bases in the middle. This CDR3 contains 14 residues. In DNA form, the CDR3 reads TGTGCCAGCAGCGCGCGGACAGAGGCGTATGGCTACACCTTC. Its translation is CASSARTEAYGYTF.

V gene TRBV29-1 combines with J gene TRBJ2-7, with D perhaps matching TRBD2 (6 bases). The V end was cut by 1 base, the J end by 9 bases, with 13 bases between. Per the germline V gene, CDR1 is SQVTM and CDR2 is ANQGSEA. This CDR3 has 12 amino acids. CDR3 DNA: TGCAGCGTTGAAGTTGGCGGGACGTTGCAGTACTTC. Residues: CSVEVGGTLQYF.

This clonotype was picked up many times. The chain employs TRBV2 and TRBJ2-7, with 8 bases matching TRBD2. The germline CDR1 and CDR2 sequences are SNHLY and FYNNEI. The trim removed 6 bases at V and 3 bases at J, leaving 10 bases unmatched. The CDR3 spans 15 residues. CDR3 protein: CASSGVAGTLYEQYF. The CDR3 DNA sequence: TGTGCCAGCAGCGGGGTAGCGGGGACCCTCTACGAGCAGTACTTC. Using reference TRBV2 and TRBJ2-7 for the parts outside the CDR3, the full variable domain is EPEVTQTPSHQVTQMGQEVILRCVPISNHLYFYWYRQILGQKVEFLVSFYNNEISEKSEIFDDQFSVERPDGSNFTLKIRSTKLEDSAMYFCASSGVAGTLYEQYFGPGTRLTVT.

In the case of this clonotype: The junction does not match germline at one end; this may be a read error. The V gene is TRBV24-1, the J gene TRBJ2-7, with TRBD1 matching 7 bases. The J call is in doubt because the DNA end fits TRBJ2-4 better. The V gene's germline CDR1 is KGHDR and CDR2 SFDVKD. The CDR3 covers 15 residues. CDR3 nucleotides: TGTGCCACCAGTGATTCCGGGACAGCCGAAAACATTCAGTACTTC. It codes for CATSDSGTAENIQYF.

The table lists this clonotype with a few counts. The chain recombines TRBV7-3 with TRBJ2-2; possibly TRBD1 for D (5 bases). Trimming left V 5 bases short and J 1 base short, with 8 bases between. CDR1 SGHTA and CDR2 FQGTGA come from the germline V gene. CDR3 length: 14 residues. The CDR3 sequence is CASSPRENTGELFF. The DNA of the CDR3 is TGTGCCAGCAGCCCCAGGGAGAACACCGGGGAGCTGTTTTTT.

This clonotype was recorded a few times. The genes are TRBV11-2 and TRBJ2-2, with 7 nucleotides matching TRBD2. This CDR3 comprises 17 residues. V was pared by 4 bases and J by 5 bases, with 13 bases of the junction left unmatched. CDR1 and CDR2 from the germline V gene are SGHAT and FQNNGV. The CDR3 loop is CASSSAGLSRRTGELFF. CDR3 bases: TGTGCCAGCAGCTCAGCGGGACTCTCTCGGCGAACCGGGGAGCTGTTTTTT.

The chain employs TRBV29-1 and TRBJ2-2; 8 bases map to TRBD2. This CDR3 is 15 amino acids long. The V gene's germline CDR1 is SQVTM and CDR2 ANQGSEA. Trimming cost V 6 bases and J 6 bases; bases outside gene matches: 12. CDR3 region: CSVGDHSGESGELFF. CDR3 nucleotide sequence: TGCAGCGTAGGGGACCATAGCGGGGAGTCCGGGGAGCTGTTTTTT.

This chain joins TRBV29-1 and TRBJ2-7; D is unclear. Trimming took 3 bases from V and 7 from J, leaving 19 bases between them. The CDR3 has 14 residues. The V gene's germline CDR1 is SQVTM and CDR2 ANQGSEA. This CDR3 is CSVDKLRPQDEQYF. CDR3 bases: TGCAGCGTTGATAAGCTCCGGCCCCAGGATGAGCAGTACTTC.

This clonotype was found many times. The chain uses TRBV18 and TRBJ1-1; the D gene is possibly TRBD1 (5 bases). This CDR3 has 12 residues. Trimming stripped 4 bases from V and 10 bases from J, with 13 bases between. Germline V gives CDR1 KGHSH, CDR2 LQKENI. The CDR3 sequence is CASSRDCYGAFF. In nucleotides, the CDR3 is TGTGCCAGCTCACGGGACTGCTATGGAGCTTTCTTT. Full variable domain (outside the CDR3, taken from reference TRBV18 and TRBJ1-1): NAGVMQNPRHLVRRRGQEARLRCSPMKGHSHVYWYRQLPEEGLKFMVYLQKENIIDESGMPKERFSAEFPKEGPSILRIQQVVRGDSAAYFCASSRDCYGAFFGQGTRLTVV.

This chain links TRBV9 with TRBJ2-3, with D perhaps matching TRBD2 (5 bases). The V gene's germline CDR1 is SGDLS and CDR2 YYNGEE. Trimming cost V 0 bases and J 5 bases, with 10 bases left between them. This CDR3 has 14 amino acids. CDR3 DNA: TGTGCCAGCAGCGTAGCTACTAGGCAAGATACGCAGTATTTT. Residues: CASSVATRQDTQYF.

The J gene is TRBJ2-1, the V gene TRBV7-9; tentatively, D is TRBD2 (6 bases). The V end lost 2 bases, the J end lost 2 bases, and 10 bases lay between the germline ends. The germline V gene encodes CDR1 SEHNR and CDR2 FQNEAQ (reference sequence). The length of the CDR3 is 15 residues. CDR3 sequence: CASSLLASAYNEQFF. CDR3 nucleotide sequence: TGTGCCAGCAGCTTATTAGCTAGCGCCTACAATGAGCAGTTCTTC.

The chain recombines TRBV7-8 with TRBJ1-1; D call uncertain. The germline V gene has CDR1 SGHVS and CDR2 FQNEAQ. The germline V and J ends were trimmed by 4 bases and 1 base, with 10 bases remaining between them. This CDR3 contains 14 residues. CDR3 loop: CASSSFTANTEAFF. The CDR3 nucleotides read TGTGCCAGCAGCTCTTTTACAGCGAACACTGAAGCTTTCTTT. The whole variable domain, remainder taken from reference TRBV7-8 and TRBJ1-1, is GAGVSQSPRYKVAKRGQDVALRCDPISGHVSLFWYQQALGQGPEFLTYFQNEAQLDKSGLPSDRFFAERPEGSVSTLKIQRTQQEDSAVYLCASSSFTANTEAFFGQGTRLTVV.

V and J are TRBV24-1 and TRBJ2-2; D is undetermined. Trimming stripped 7 bases from V and 1 base from J, with 9 bases between. Germline values: CDR1 KGHDR, CDR2 SFDVKD. The CDR3 spans 14 residues. CDR3 residues: CATSVGQNTGELFF. CDR3 bases: TGTGCCACCAGCGTTGGCCAGAACACCGGGGAGCTGTTTTTT.

This CDR3 is CASSRGYIPYEQYF. CDR3 in DNA: TGTGCCAGCAGCAGGGGGTATATCCCCTACGAGCAGTACTTC. The rearrangement uses TRBV7-6 and TRBJ2-7; a weak D match, TRBD1 (6 bases). V lost 5 bases to trimming and J lost 2 bases, with 13 bases between them. CDR3 size: 14 residues. Looked up from germline, CDR1 is SGHVS and CDR2 is FNYEAQ.

This chain joins TRBV29-1 and TRBJ2-7; TRBD2 matches at 13 bases. The trim removed 6 bases at V and 4 bases at J, leaving 6 bases unmatched. This CDR3 is built from 14 residues. The germline gives CDR1 SQVTM, CDR2 ANQGSEA. The CDR3 spells CSVGTSGRGYEQYF. The CDR3 DNA reads as TGCAGCGTCGGAACTAGCGGGAGGGGATACGAGCAGTACTTC.